This T cell receptor beta chain was recovered during a study of Ad26.COV2.S vaccination and SARS-CoV-2 variants. Treatment defined: some 19 received Ad26.COV2.S at low or high dose, single or two shots; 5 received placebo; per-sample allocation not given. Specimen acquisition occurred on day 63 following the initial vaccine or placebo injection. Sequencing was performed with immunoSEQ multiplex PCR; in TCRdb, only in-frame clones are kept and a portion is missing. This table holds under 550,000 clones, 70% to 90% found once. The CDR3 length is 15 residues. Germline V gene data show CDR1 as LNHDA and CDR2 as SQIVND (reference sequence). Trimming removed 5 bases at V and 5 bases at J, with 18 bases between.

This chain connects TRBV19 to TRBJ2-5; D is ambiguous. The source material was peripheral blood, sampled in a trial of Ad26.COV2.S vaccine versus placebo. This receptor was obtained from a person between 18 and 59 years old who received the Ad26.COV2.S COVID-19 vaccine or a placebo. The CDR3 reads CASSAGSGEVETQYF. The DNA of the CDR3 is TGTGCCAGTAGTGCAGGCAGTGGAGAAGTCGAGACCCAGTACTTC.